A selection of T cell receptor beta chains follows, all from one sample in a study of shared clonotypes between healthy human individuals. This table comes from immunoSEQ multiplex PCR, and its TCRdb copy is limited to in-frame clones, with some not included. The sample holds approximately 120,000 clones; about 70% are singletons and the top ten take about 22%. The sequencing sample was made of memory CD8+ T cells sorted from blood. These receptors all come from a young woman in good health. The CDR3 runs from the conserved cysteine through the conserved F or W. The D gene is left open where the match is weak. The size of a clone is reported for some rows only, either as once, few or many, or as a class for expanded clones.

clone_size	v_call	j_call	d_call	cdr3_aa	cdr3_nt
.	TRBV4-1	TRBJ2-1	.	CASSQAPSGWAYNEQFF	TGCGCCAGCAGCCAAGCCCCTTCTGGGTGGGCCTACAATGAGCAGTTCTTC
.	TRBV19	TRBJ1-4	TRBD1	CASSTRGRGEKLFF	TGTGCCAGTAGTACCAGGGGGCGAGGAGAAAAACTGTTTTTT
once	TRBV5-4	TRBJ1-1	TRBD1	CASSYQGGAFF	TGTGCCAGCAGCTATCAGGGGGGAGCTTTCTTT
.	TRBV28	TRBJ1-5	.	CASSLRGGALIFNSNQPQHF	TGTGCCAGCAGTTTAAGAGGGGGGGCGCTTATCTTCAATAGCAATCAGCCCCAGCATTTT
.	TRBV9	TRBJ2-5	TRBD2	CASSVDSSGIETQYF	TGTGCCAGCAGCGTAGATTCTAGCGGGATAGAGACCCAGTACTTC
.	TRBV6-5	TRBJ1-2	TRBD1	CASSYSRGRTSYGYTF	TGTGCCAGCAGTTACTCCAGGGGGCGGACCAGCTATGGCTACACCTTC
.	TRBV29-1	TRBJ2-3	.	CSVVGDLGTDTQYF	TGCAGCGTTGTTGGGGATCTGGGCACAGATACGCAGTATTTT
many	TRBV28	TRBJ2-6	.	CASSQSAVSGANVLTF	TGTGCCAGCAGCCAATCCGCAGTGTCTGGGGCCAACGTCCTGACTTTC
many	TRBV6-1	TRBJ2-1	.	CASSEADPNEQFF	TGTGCCAGCAGTGAAGCAGACCCGAATGAGCAGTTCTTC
.	TRBV4-1	TRBJ1-5	.	CASSQTPEGTQGPNQPQHF	TGCGCCAGCAGCCAAACACCAGAGGGAACCCAGGGCCCCAATCAGCCCCAGCATTTT
.	TRBV7-9	TRBJ2-7	.	CASSCCGGTYEQYF	TGTGCCAGCAGCTGCTGTGGAGGGACCTACGAGCAGTACTTC
.	TRBV10-1	TRBJ2-1	.	CASSVGTREDNEQFF	TGCGCCAGCAGTGTCGGGACAAGAGAGGATAATGAGCAGTTCTTC
once	TRBV5-6	TRBJ1-3	.	CASSLVGGSGNTIYF	TGTGCCAGCAGCTTGGTGGGGGGCTCTGGAAACACCATATATTTT
.	TRBV27	TRBJ2-3	.	CASSFTQYF	TGTGCCAGCAGTTTTACGCAGTATTTT
.	TRBV29-1	TRBJ2-5	TRBD2	CSVEETAGGPLETQYF	TGCAGCGTTGAAGAGACGGCGGGAGGGCCACTGGAGACCCAGTACTTC
few	TRBV27	TRBJ2-7	.	CASSPRPPGASYEQYF	TGTGCCAGCAGTCCCAGACCCCCGGGGGCATCCTACGAGCAGTACTTC
.	TRBV28	TRBJ2-3	.	CASSLRRARTDTQYF	TGTGCCAGCAGTTTAAGGAGGGCGCGCACAGATACGCAGTATTTT
once	TRBV5-4	TRBJ2-7	.	CASSLGLFYEQYF	TGTGCCAGCAGCTTGGGACTTTTTTACGAGCAGTACTTC
.	TRBV5-6	TRBJ2-7	TRBD2	CASSQDGTSVSYEQYF	TGTGCCAGCAGCCAGGACGGGACTAGCGTATCCTACGAGCAGTACTTC
.	TRBV9	TRBJ1-4	.	CASSLGGSDEKLFF	TGTGCCAGCAGTTTAGGGGGAAGTGATGAAAAACTGTTTTTT
.	TRBV5-1	TRBJ1-1	.	CASSLRIAGTVTEAFF	TGCGCCAGCAGCTTGAGGATAGCAGGGACTGTCACTGAAGCTTTCTTT
.	TRBV30	TRBJ2-5	.	CACRDSQETQYF	TGTGCCTGCCGGGACTCACAAGAGACCCAGTACTTC
.	TRBV28	TRBJ2-7	.	CASSPTWDYEQYF	TGTGCCAGCAGTCCCACGTGGGACTACGAGCAGTACTTC
few	TRBV2	TRBJ2-4	TRBD2	CASSKLAGGQIQYF	TGTGCCAGCAGTAAACTAGCGGGAGGCCAGATTCAGTACTTC
.	TRBV7-6	TRBJ2-7	TRBD2	CASSLGGENYEQYF	TGTGCCAGCAGCTTGGGGGGGGAGAACTACGAGCAGTACTTC
.	TRBV5-1	TRBJ2-2	.	CASSPGTENTGELFF	TGCGCCAGCAGTCCCGGGACGGAAAACACCGGGGAGCTGTTTTTT
.	TRBV28	TRBJ2-5	TRBD2	CASSFHLLAGVGETQYF	TGTGCCAGCAGTTTCCACCTACTAGCGGGAGTCGGTGAGACCCAGTACTTC
many	TRBV28	TRBJ1-5	.	CASNLPSFGGNQPQHF	TGTGCCAGCAACCTTCCCTCTTTCGGAGGCAATCAGCCCCAGCATTTT
many	TRBV29-1	TRBJ2-1	TRBD2	CSVLGLAWEGNEQFF	TGCAGCGTCCTCGGACTAGCGTGGGAAGGCAATGAGCAGTTCTTC
.	TRBV7-3	TRBJ2-1	TRBD2	CASSLAGGANEQFF	TGTGCCAGCAGTTTAGCGGGAGGGGCCAATGAGCAGTTCTTC
.	TRBV2	TRBJ2-7	TRBD1	CASSVFEDKGATVEEEQYF	TGTGCCAGCAGTGTATTTGAGGACAAGGGGGCTACGGTGGAGGAAGAGCAGTACTTC
.	TRBV5-1	TRBJ1-1	.	CASSLSNRDGTEAFF	TGCGCCAGCAGCTTGAGCAACAGGGATGGAACTGAAGCTTTCTTT
.	TRBV27	TRBJ1-5	.	CASAGVGQPQHF	TGTGCCAGCGCCGGGGTTGGGCAGCCCCAGCATTTT